Presented here are 28 T cell receptor beta chains from one specimen sequenced in a study of T cells expressing NK-cell markers. TCRdb re-called the 5' RACE reads and gives one entry per CDR3 protein, without DNA. The repertoire table contains about 550,000 distinct CDR3 sequences. Sequenced material: blood T cells: a sorted CD56 or NKG2C T cell subset, CD4+ or CD8+ T cells, or bulk PBMC T cells (not recorded which). The source is a man between 18 and 35 years old in good health.

The V and J genes are TRBV7-8 and TRBJ2-3; TCRdb's D call of TRBD1 is untestable without DNA. Germline loops: CDR1 SGHVS, CDR2 FQNEAQ. The CDR3 length is 15 residues. The CDR3: CASRNVGRGTDTQYF. Full variable domain (outside the CDR3, taken from reference TRBV7-8 and TRBJ2-3): GAGVSQSPRYKVAKRGQDVALRCDPISGHVSLFWYQQALGQGPEFLTYFQNEAQLDKSGLPSDRFFAERPEGSVSTLKIQRTQQEDSAVYLCASRNVGRGTDTQYFGPGTRLTVL.

The CDR3 is CAISELRTNNEQFF. The chain couples TRBV10-3 to TRBJ2-1; TCRdb names TRBD1, which stays unverified in the absence of DNA. The CDR3 is 14 residues long. Germline lookup yields CDR1 ENHRY and CDR2 SYGVKD.

This chain uses TRBV27 with TRBJ2-1; TCRdb proposes TRBD2, but this gene call is untestable without DNA. The CDR3 length is 15 residues. Germline CDR1 and CDR2: MNHEY and SMNVEV (reference sequence). The CDR3 reads CASSLLGGSINEQFF.

This rearrangement joins TRBV18 to TRBJ1-3. Germline assignment: CDR1 KGHSH and CDR2 LQKENI. The CDR3 is 18 residues long. The CDR3 here is CASSGLGPRGYSGNTIYF. The full variable domain, its missing parts supplied by reference TRBV18 and TRBJ1-3, is NAGVMQNPRHLVRRRGQEARLRCSPMKGHSHVYWYRQLPEEGLKFMVYLQKENIIDESGMPKERFSAEFPKEGPSILRIQQVVRGDSAAYFCASSGLGPRGYSGNTIYFGEGSWLTVV.

The chain is built from TRBV12-3 or TRBV12-4 and TRBJ2-3; TCRdb picks TRBD1, but there is no DNA to check that call. The CDR3 runs to 15 residues. The CDR3 sequence is CASRSQGFGTDTQYF.

This sequence joins TRBV4-3 and TRBJ2-7; the D gene TCRdb calls, TRBD1, cannot be checked with no DNA. The CDR3 has 16 residues. Germline CDR1 reads LGHNA; CDR2 reads YSLEER. The chain's CDR3 is CASSQSGTPFWSEQYF.

The chain combines TRBV6-6 with TRBJ2-1; TCRdb's D call, TRBD2, is unchecked because there is no DNA. The germline V gene has CDR1 MNHNY and CDR2 SVGAGI (reference sequence). The CDR3 sequence is 13 residues long. The CDR3 protein is CASTSGSSGEQFF.

CDR3 sequence reads: CASSEWGSPLHF. The V gene is TRBV10-1, the J gene TRBJ1-6; as DNA is missing, the TRBD1 call by TCRdb cannot be tested. Germline values: CDR1 WNHNN, CDR2 SYGVQD (reference sequence). The length of the CDR3 is 12 residues.

The J gene is TRBJ2-5, the V gene TRBV20-1; no DNA is available, so the TRBD2 call from TCRdb remains unchecked. Germline loops: CDR1 DFQATT, CDR2 SNEGSKA (reference sequence). This CDR3 comprises 15 residues. CDR3 protein: CSAVPGTSGRETQYF.

The chain joins TRBV4-3 to TRBJ2-5; the TCRdb call, TRBD1, lacks DNA for checking. Germline V gene sequence: CDR1 LGHNA, CDR2 YSLEER. This CDR3 contains 17 residues. CDR3 loop: CASSQDWSGLLQETQYF.

V usage is TRBV10-3 and J usage is TRBJ1-2. This CDR3 region has 12 residues. Germline V CDR1 and CDR2: ENHRY, SYGVKD. Here the CDR3 reads CAISVGEGGYTF.

V usage is TRBV12-3 or TRBV12-4 and J usage is TRBJ2-1; TCRdb's D call, TRBD1, is unchecked because there is no DNA. This CDR3 region has 13 residues. CDR3 amino acids: CASKFFARGEQFF.

V and J are TRBV24-1 and TRBJ2-5; the D call from TCRdb, TRBD2, cannot be confirmed without DNA. Germline CDR1 KGHDR, CDR2 SFDVKD. This CDR3 spans 15 amino acids. CDR3 region: CATSDASPSEGTQYF.

This rearrangement joins TRBV15 to TRBJ2-3. Germline V gene lookup returns CDR1 LNHNV and CDR2 YYDKDF (reference sequence). The CDR3 is 14 amino acids. CDR3: CATSRDLSSDTQYF. Combining the CDR3 with reference TRBV15 and TRBJ2-3 gives the whole variable domain DAMVIQNPRYQVTQFGKPVTLSCSQTLNHNVMYWYQQKSSQAPKLLFHYYDKDFNNEADTPDNFQSRRPNTSFCFLDIRSPGLGDTAMYLCATSRDLSSDTQYFGPGTRLTVL.

The V call is TRBV4-3, the J call TRBJ2-1; lacking DNA, the TRBD2 call made by TCRdb goes unchecked. Per germline, CDR1 LGHNA and CDR2 YSLEER. CDR3 length: 16 residues. This chain's CDR3 is CASSVRLAGKNNEQFF.

The chain carries TRBV2 and TRBJ1-6. The CDR3 contains 13 residues. The germline gives CDR1 SNHLY, CDR2 FYNNEI. Here the CDR3 reads CATVKAKDSPLHF.

This chain links TRBV5-1 with TRBJ2-3. CDR1 and CDR2 from the germline V gene are SGHRS and YFSETQ. This CDR3 is built from 15 residues. The CDR3 spells CASSLEQRVTDTQYF.

V and J are TRBV12-3 or TRBV12-4 and TRBJ2-1; TCRdb's D call of TRBD2 is untestable without DNA. The CDR3 has 16 amino acids. CDR3: CASSQTYSGIRNEQFF.

The V gene is TRBV3-1, the J gene TRBJ2-5; the TRBD1 assignment by TCRdb is unverifiable without DNA. The CDR3 extends over 15 amino acids. Germline lookup yields CDR1 LGHDT and CDR2 YNNKEL (reference sequence). CDR3 sequence reads: CASSPGQGDQETQYF.

CDR3 residues: CASSLGTSRYNEQFF. The chain carries TRBV7-8 and TRBJ2-1; TCRdb names TRBD2, which stays unverified in the absence of DNA. Germline lookup yields CDR1 SGHVS and CDR2 FQNEAQ. The CDR3 loop spans 15 amino acids.

The chain couples TRBV4-3 to TRBJ2-1. CDR1 LGHNA and CDR2 YSLEER come from the germline V gene. This CDR3 is built from 15 residues. CDR3 residues: CASSQDQRPSDEQFF.

This rearrangement joins TRBV3-1 to TRBJ1-5. Germline assignment: CDR1 LGHDT and CDR2 YNNKEL (reference sequence). The CDR3 sequence is 13 residues long. CDR3 residues: CASSQGSNQPQHF.

The chain has TRBV12-3 or TRBV12-4 and TRBJ1-1; TCRdb reports TRBD1, a call that lacks DNA to check it against. This CDR3 region has 15 residues. CDR3 amino acids: CASSFNRGMNTEAFF.

This chain links TRBV20-1 with TRBJ2-2; without DNA, the TCRdb call of TRBD2 cannot be checked. The CDR3 spans 15 residues. From germline, CDR1 is DFQATT and CDR2 SNEGSKA (reference sequence). CDR3 amino acids: CSARDRDYNTGELFF.

The genes are TRBV6-4 and TRBJ2-1; TCRdb reports TRBD2, a call that lacks DNA to check it against. This CDR3 is 13 amino acids long. Germline loops: CDR1 MRHNA, CDR2 SNTAGT. CDR3 amino acids: CASSDSEREEQFF.

V usage is TRBV5-1 and J usage is TRBJ2-1. CDR1 and CDR2 from the germline V gene are SGHRS and YFSETQ. This CDR3 contains 16 residues. The CDR3 sequence is CASSLDVPSSYNEQFF.

The genes are TRBV6-2 or TRBV6-3 and TRBJ2-3; no DNA is available, so the TRBD2 call from TCRdb remains unchecked. The CDR3 spans 14 residues. Germline CDR1 is MNHEY and CDR2 is SVGEGT. CDR3 protein: CASSTGTSGRLSDF.

V usage is TRBV12-3 or TRBV12-4 and J usage is TRBJ1-1. The CDR3 totals 18 residues. CDR3 in amino acids: CASSLALGGAIGNTEAFF.